The text below deals with one T cell receptor (beta chain). Its cognate antigen is unknown. The sample's time point: baseline pretreatment blood. Treatment of the sample: 15 Gy SBRT to primary tumor, nephrectomy 4 weeks later. The data stem from a study of radiation and T cells in renal cell carcinoma. In the study overall: Nephrectomy followed 15 Gy stereotactic body radiation by 4 weeks. General study results and limits: Pretreatment tumor biopsies were lacking, so baseline clonotypes are unknown.

This table comes from immunoSEQ multiplex PCR, and its TCRdb copy is limited to in-frame clones, with some not included. The sample lists under 25,000 clones; approximately 80% were seen once. Trimming took off 1 base at V and 7 bases at J, with 18 bases between the two ends. The germline CDR1 and CDR2 sequences are LGHNA and YNFKEQ. The CDR3 runs 16 residues. The chain has TRBV4-2 and TRBJ2-3, with a possible D match to TRBD2 (6 bases). This TCR came from a man aged 55 to 69 with renal cell carcinoma. Sequenced here: blood, sampled from a patient whose treatment included radiotherapy and nephrectomy. The CDR3 sequence is CASSQGVAVRSNTQYF. The CDR3 nucleotides read TGTGCCAGCAGCCAAGGGGTAGCGGTTCGATCCAATACGCAGTATTTT.